This T cell receptor beta chain was documented in a study of OX40 agonist ivuxolimab in advanced cancers. Across the study: Dose-escalation patients' cancers were hepatocellular carcinoma, melanoma, renal cell or head and neck cancer.

Generated by immunoSEQ multiplex PCR, the TCRdb table keeps only in-frame clones and is missing some. The sample holds tens of thousands of clones, more than 85% seen once. Worth noting for this clone: The antigen is unknown.

A history of autoimmune disease or systemic immunosuppression excluded patients. Study-wide results and caveats: In CD8+ T cells, expanded clones were on average more numerous than in CD4+. In the 0.1 to 3.0 mg/kg range, CD4+ and CD8+ blood T cells had expanded clonally by week 6.

Trimming shortened V by 0 bases and J by 7 bases, and 6 bases separated the two germline ends. CDR1 is DFQATT and CDR2 is SNEGSKA in the germline V gene (reference sequence). This CDR3 is 11 amino acids long. The sequence derives from an adult with an advanced solid tumor such as melanoma, head and neck, liver or kidney cancer. V usage is TRBV20-1 and J usage is TRBJ1-1; D not certain. Sequences were derived from CD4+ or CD8+ T cells sorted from blood, sampled in a trial of the OX40 agonist ivuxolimab. The CDR3 DNA reads as TGCAGTGCTAGAGATTCAGTTGAAGCTTTCTTT. Translating it yields CSARDSVEAFF.